This T cell receptor beta chain emerged from a study of CD8+ T cells in alopecia areata. About this clone itself: Antigen: not known. Other DNA sequences in the sample encode the same CDR3.

Findings of the study overall: Higher clonality was seen in lesional scalp than in normal scalp, especially in alopecia totalis/universalis.

cDNA prepared by RNA extraction and subsequent reverse transcription served as the template for sequencing. Only in-frame clones appear in the TCRdb table, and some are missing; sequencing was by immunoSEQ multiplex PCR. The sample has under 250,000 clones, more than 45% seen once. The CDR3 consists of 14 residues. CDR1 and CDR2 (germline): GTSNPN, SVGIG (reference sequence). Trimming pared 0 bases from V and 6 bases from J, leaving 12 bases between. Collected material from alopecia areata patients comprised lesional scalp punch biopsies and peripheral blood. The clonotype was recovered from a human donor with alopecia areata. The gene calls are TRBV30 and TRBJ1-5; possibly TRBD1 for D (6 bases). Here the sequenced sample was CD4+ T cells sorted from blood, taken at week 0. The CDR3 here is CAWSVQGGGQPQHF. In nucleotides, the CDR3 is TGTGCCTGGAGTGTACAGGGAGGAGGTCAGCCCCAGCATTTT.